The T cell receptor (beta chain) under discussion was sequenced for a study of blood T cell repertoires in COVID-19. Assay: immunoSEQ multiplex PCR; the TCRdb copy retains only in-frame clones and omits some. The data contain approximately 470,000 clones, 87% of them singletons. CDR1 LNHNV and CDR2 YYDKDF come from the germline V gene (reference sequence). Losses at the gene ends were 6 bases for V and 7 bases for J; bases not matched to a gene: 9. This CDR3 spans 15 amino acids. This chain joins TRBV15 and TRBJ2-1; 10 bases align to TRBD1. The sequence derives from a woman between 18 and 29 years old who had recovered from COVID-19. Sequencing was performed on PBMCs or T cells enriched from blood (not recorded which). The CDR3 sequence: CATREPGQGKNEQFF. The CDR3 nucleotides are TGTGCCACCAGGGAACCGGGACAGGGGAAAAATGAGCAGTTCTTC.